Below, 12 T cell receptor beta chains from the same sample are listed, as sequenced in a study of cytomegalovirus exposure and HLA in healthy donors. Only in-frame clones appear in the TCRdb table, and some are missing; sequencing was by immunoSEQ multiplex PCR. The sample has 260,000 or so clones; about 87% are singletons. Sequenced material: PBMCs. Receptor source: a man between 18 and 29 years old in good health and CMV-seronegative.

Only a few counts were recorded for this clone. V usage is TRBV5-4 and J usage is TRBJ2-5; 8 nucleotides line up with TRBD2. V was clipped by 2 bases and J by 0 bases; unmatched bases: 6. Germline CDR1 and CDR2: SGHNT and YYREEE (reference sequence). The CDR3 covers 16 residues. The CDR3 loop reads CASSFGGGSDQETQYF. Here the CDR3 DNA reads TGTGCCAGCAGCTTCGGGGGGGGCAGCGACCAAGAGACCCAGTACTTC.

This chain joins TRBV19 and TRBJ1-5, with D possibly TRBD1 on 6 matching bases. The length of the CDR3 is 15 residues. V was trimmed by 6 bases and J by 2 bases, leaving 14 bases between them. Germline V gene data show CDR1 as LNHDA and CDR2 as SQIVND (reference sequence). The CDR3, as DNA: TGTGCCAGTAGCCCTACAGGGTTAGGCAATCAGCCCCAGCATTTT. It is translated as CASSPTGLGNQPQHF.

V gene TRBV7-2 combines with J gene TRBJ1-6; D perhaps matches TRBD1 (5 bases). CDR1 and CDR2 (germline): SGHTA, FQGNSA. Trimming took 1 base from V and 5 from J, leaving 9 bases between them. The length of the CDR3 is 15 residues. The CDR3 here is CASSLVLQDNSPLHF. CDR3 in DNA: TGTGCCAGCAGCTTAGTTTTACAGGATAATTCACCCCTCCACTTT.

The chain couples TRBV9 to TRBJ1-1; TRBD1 might be the D (5 bases). Germline-derived CDR1 and CDR2 are SGDLS and YYNGEE. The CDR3 has 14 residues. Trimming took off 2 bases at V and 1 base at J, with 9 bases between the two ends. CDR3 nucleotides: TGTGCCAGCAGCGTCGACAGTAAGAACACTGAAGCTTTCTTT. Its translation is CASSVDSKNTEAFF.

The chain employs TRBV5-8 and TRBJ2-7; 10 nucleotides match TRBD1. The CDR3 totals 14 residues. The J segment lost 3 bases and the V segment lost 2 bases, leaving 2 bases of the junction unmatched. Germline lookup yields CDR1 SGHTS and CDR2 YDEGEE. The CDR3 DNA reads TGTGCCAGCAGCTTCGGGACAGGGGTCTACGAGCAGTACTTC. Translated, it gives CASSFGTGVYEQYF.

This chain connects TRBV7-9 to TRBJ2-7, with 7 bases matching TRBD1. After removal of 9 bases from V and 2 bases from J, the junction contained 7 bases not matched to a gene. The CDR3 has 13 residues. Per the germline V gene, CDR1 is SEHNR and CDR2 is FQNEAQ (reference sequence). DNA of the CDR3: TGTGCCAGTGCTAGACAGGGACCCTACGAGCAGTACTTC. Protein sequence: CASARQGPYEQYF. Full variable domain (missing parts from reference TRBV7-9 and TRBJ2-7): DTGVSQNPRHKITKRGQNVTFRCDPISEHNRLYWYRQTLGQGPEFLTYFQNEAQLEKSRLLSDRFSAERPKGSFSTLEIQRTEQGDSAMYLCASARQGPYEQYFGPGTRLTVT.

This rearrangement joins TRBV14 to TRBJ2-1; 7 nucleotides align to TRBD2. The CDR3 is 17 amino acids. Per the germline V gene, CDR1 is SGHDN and CDR2 is FVKESK. V dropped 3 bases and J dropped 0; count of bases not matched to a gene: 8. The CDR3 DNA sequence: TGTGCCAGCAGCCACACTCTGCGGGGGATCTCCTACAATGAGCAGTTCTTC. Its protein is CASSHTLRGISYNEQFF.

The chain combines TRBV19 with TRBJ2-3; 7 bases are a match to TRBD2. Germline V lookup: CDR1 LNHDA, CDR2 SQIVND (reference sequence). J lost 0 bases, V lost 5 bases, and 5 bases had no gene match. CDR3 length equals 15 residues. The CDR3 sequence: CASSRRGTSTDTQYF. The CDR3 nucleotides are TGTGCCAGTAGTCGGCGGGGGACTAGCACAGATACGCAGTATTTT.

This chain uses TRBV7-2 with TRBJ1-6; D not resolved. The V end lost 2 bases, the J end lost 16 bases, and 9 bases lay between the germline ends. Germline V gene sequence: CDR1 SGHTA, CDR2 FQGNSA. This CDR3 has 11 residues. CDR3 DNA sequence: TGTGCCAGCAGCTTATACGCCGCGCTCCACTTT. It is translated as CASSLYAALHF. Full variable domain (rest looked up from reference TRBV7-2 and TRBJ1-6): GAGVSQSPSNKVTEKGKDVELRCDPISGHTALYWYRQSLGQGLEFLIYFQGNSAPDKSGLPSDRFSAERTGGSVSTLTIQRTQQEDSAVYLCASSLYAALHFGNGTRLTVT.

In its sample, this clone was seen a few times. The V call is TRBV29-1, the J call TRBJ1-2; a weak D match, TRBD1 (5 bases). Germline values: CDR1 SQVTM, CDR2 ANQGSEA. Trimming left V 6 bases short and J 4 bases short, with 12 bases between. The CDR3 runs to 12 residues. The CDR3 region is CSVIGALYGYTF. The CDR3 bases are TGCAGCGTCATTGGGGCACTCTATGGCTACACCTTC.

This chain uses TRBV28 with TRBJ2-7; 8 bases are shared with TRBD1. The germline V gene has CDR1 MDHEN and CDR2 SYDVKM. The CDR3 extends over 18 amino acids. V was pared by 3 bases and J by 7 bases, with 20 bases of the junction left unmatched. The CDR3: CASSLFLGETGGTSEQYF. CDR3 in DNA: TGTGCCAGCAGTTTGTTTTTAGGCGAAACAGGGGGTACTAGTGAGCAGTACTTC.

Points on this clone: Within the sample, other DNA sequences also encode this same CDR3. The chain recombines TRBV5-4 with TRBJ2-5, with 9 bases lining up with TRBD1. The CDR3 runs 14 residues. The germline V gene encodes CDR1 SGHNT and CDR2 YYREEE (reference sequence). With 4 bases clipped from V and 2 bases from J, the junction kept 3 bases outside the gene matches. CDR3 sequence reads: CASSLGQGQETQYF. The CDR3 nucleotides are TGTGCCAGCAGCCTGGGACAGGGTCAAGAGACCCAGTACTTC.